This entry describes one TCR beta chain. The data were obtained in a study of shared T cell receptors in the human thymus. Data came from immunoSEQ multiplex PCR; TCRdb stores just in-frame clones and leaves some out. The sample lists about 380,000 clones, about 95% seen once, with roughly 0.02% in the top ten. The CDR3 runs 15 residues. Germline CDR1 is SGHDT and CDR2 is YYEEEE. The V segment lost 3 bases and the J segment 4 bases; nucleotides outside the gene matches: 9. Material: thymocytes. The clonotype comes from a human donor. The J gene is TRBJ2-7, the V gene TRBV5-6, with 8 bases matching TRBD1. CDR3 amino acids: CASSWRTGPGYEQYF. The CDR3 DNA sequence: TGTGCCAGCAGCTGGCGGACAGGGCCTGGGTACGAGCAGTACTTC.